A single TCR beta chain is shown here with its context. What it recognizes is unknown. Profiling relied on immunoSEQ multiplex PCR, and the TCRdb table lists in-frame clones only, not all of them. The sample records approximately 80,000 clones, 80% to 95% being singletons. The source of the sample is a study of cytomegalovirus exposure and HLA in healthy donors. In the study overall: In a later analysis, it was reported that the approximately 110 validation repertoires had been produced on the same platform as the 600 to 850 repertoires belonging to the first cohort.

Broader study findings: Researchers reported that a few CMV-associated chains were confirmed in vitro as CMV antigen-specific.

The sample was PBMCs. The receptor comes from a woman aged 30 to 39 in good health and CMV-seronegative.

The CDR3 DNA is TGTGCCAGCAGCGGCCGAGGACAGGGTTTCCACGAGCAGTACTTC. The encoded protein is CASSGRGQGFHEQYF. V is TRBV5-6 and J is TRBJ2-7; 8 nucleotides align to TRBD1. This CDR3 has 15 residues. Losses at the gene ends were 4 bases for V and 5 bases for J; bases not matched to a gene: 11. Germline assignment: CDR1 SGHDT and CDR2 YYEEEE.